The source of this TCR beta chain is a study of blood T cell repertoires in COVID-19. On the study more broadly: Material from acute and convalescent COVID-19 was sourced from the United States, Italy and Spain.

Assay: immunoSEQ multiplex PCR; the TCRdb copy retains only in-frame clones and omits some. The sample comprises around 300,000 clones, almost 90% of which are singletons, and about 1.7% rests with the top ten. Trimming at V came to 4 bases and at J to 8 bases, leaving 9 bases not matched to a gene. CDR3 size: 14 residues. CDR1 is SGDLS, CDR2 YYNGEE, per germline. The chain is built from TRBV9 and TRBJ2-1, with 7 positions matching TRBD2. The receptor was isolated from a young woman with acute COVID-19. The specimen was PBMCs or T cells enriched from blood (not recorded which). DNA for the CDR3: TGTGCCAGCAGCCAAAGGACTAGTTCTTATGAGCAGTTCTTC. This translates into CASSQRTSSYEQFF.